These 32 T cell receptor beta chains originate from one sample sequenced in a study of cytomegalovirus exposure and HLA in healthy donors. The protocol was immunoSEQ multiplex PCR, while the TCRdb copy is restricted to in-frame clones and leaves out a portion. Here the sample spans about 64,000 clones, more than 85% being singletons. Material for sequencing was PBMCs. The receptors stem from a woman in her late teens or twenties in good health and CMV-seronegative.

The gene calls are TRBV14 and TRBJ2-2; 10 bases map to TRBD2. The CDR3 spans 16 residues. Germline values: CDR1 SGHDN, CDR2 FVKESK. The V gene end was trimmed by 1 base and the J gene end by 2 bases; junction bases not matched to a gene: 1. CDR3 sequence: CASSQASGGNTGELFF. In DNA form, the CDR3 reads TGTGCCAGCAGCCAAGCTAGCGGGGGAAACACCGGGGAGCTGTTTTTT.

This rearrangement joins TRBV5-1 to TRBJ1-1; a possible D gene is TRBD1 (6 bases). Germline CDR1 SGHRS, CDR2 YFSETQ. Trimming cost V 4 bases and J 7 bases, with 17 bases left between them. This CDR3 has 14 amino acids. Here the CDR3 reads CASSPTLGGSEAFF. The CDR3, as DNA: TGCGCCAGCAGCCCTACTCTTGGGGGCAGTGAAGCTTTCTTT.

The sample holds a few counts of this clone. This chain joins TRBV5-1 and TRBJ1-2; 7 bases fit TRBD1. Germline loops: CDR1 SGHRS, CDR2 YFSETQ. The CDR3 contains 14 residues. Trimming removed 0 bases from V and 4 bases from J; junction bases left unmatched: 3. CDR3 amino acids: CASSLGDSVYGYTF. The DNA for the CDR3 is TGCGCCAGCAGCTTGGGGGACAGTGTCTATGGCTACACCTTC.

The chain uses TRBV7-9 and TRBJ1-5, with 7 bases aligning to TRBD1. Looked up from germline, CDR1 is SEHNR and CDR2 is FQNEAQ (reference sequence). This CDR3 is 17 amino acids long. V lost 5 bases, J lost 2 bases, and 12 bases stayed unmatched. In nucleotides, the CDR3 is TGTGCCAGCAGCCTTTCGACAGGGCCTCCAGGCAATCAGCCCCAGCATTTT. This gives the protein CASSLSTGPPGNQPQHF.

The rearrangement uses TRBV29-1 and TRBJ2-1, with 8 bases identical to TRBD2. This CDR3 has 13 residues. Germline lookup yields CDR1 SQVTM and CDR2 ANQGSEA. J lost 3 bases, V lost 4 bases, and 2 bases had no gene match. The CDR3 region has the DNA TGCAGCGTTGCCCGGGGGGGCTACAATGAGCAGTTCTTC. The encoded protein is CSVARGGYNEQFF.

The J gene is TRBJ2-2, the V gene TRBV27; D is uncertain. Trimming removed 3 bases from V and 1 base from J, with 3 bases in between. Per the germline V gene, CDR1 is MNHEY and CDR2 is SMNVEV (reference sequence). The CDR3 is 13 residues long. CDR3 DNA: TGTGCCAGCAGTTTCAGGAACACCGGGGAGCTGTTTTTT. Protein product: CASSFRNTGELFF.

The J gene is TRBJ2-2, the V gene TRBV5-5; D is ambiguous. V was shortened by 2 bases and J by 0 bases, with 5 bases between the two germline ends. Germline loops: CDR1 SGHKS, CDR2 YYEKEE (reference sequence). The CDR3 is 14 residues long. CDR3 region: CASSFTTNTGELFF. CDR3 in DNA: TGTGCCAGCAGCTTCACAACGAACACCGGGGAGCTGTTTTTT.

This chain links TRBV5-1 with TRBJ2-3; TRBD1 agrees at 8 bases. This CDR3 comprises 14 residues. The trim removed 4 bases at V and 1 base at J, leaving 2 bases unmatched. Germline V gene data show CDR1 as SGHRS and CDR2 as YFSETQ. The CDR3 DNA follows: TGCGCCAGCAGCCAGGGACAGGGCACAGATACGCAGTATTTT. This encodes CASSQGQGTDTQYF.

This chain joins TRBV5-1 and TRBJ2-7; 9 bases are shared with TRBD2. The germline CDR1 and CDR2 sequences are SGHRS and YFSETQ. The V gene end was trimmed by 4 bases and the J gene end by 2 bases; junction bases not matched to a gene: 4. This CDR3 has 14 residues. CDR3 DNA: TGCGCCAGCAGCCTTAGCGGGAGTCCCTACGAGCAGTACTTC. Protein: CASSLSGSPYEQYF. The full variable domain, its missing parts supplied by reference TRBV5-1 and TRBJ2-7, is KAGVTQTPRYLIKTRGQQVTLSCSPISGHRSVSWYQQTPGQGLQFLFEYFSETQRNKGNFPGRFSGRQFSNSRSEMNVSTLELGDSALYLCASSLSGSPYEQYFGPGTRLTVT.

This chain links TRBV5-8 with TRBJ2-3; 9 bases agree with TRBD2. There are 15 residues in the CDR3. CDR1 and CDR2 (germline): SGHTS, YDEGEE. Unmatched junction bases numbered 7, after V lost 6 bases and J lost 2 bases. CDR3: CASKEAGGPTDTQYF. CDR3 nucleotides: TGTGCCAGCAAGGAGGCGGGGGGGCCCACAGATACGCAGTATTTT.

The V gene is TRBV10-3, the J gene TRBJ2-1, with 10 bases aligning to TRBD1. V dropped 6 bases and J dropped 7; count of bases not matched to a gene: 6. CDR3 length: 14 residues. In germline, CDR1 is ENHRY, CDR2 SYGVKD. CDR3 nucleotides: TGTGCCATCAGACCGGGACAGGGGCGTAATGAGCAGTTCTTC. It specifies CAIRPGQGRNEQFF.

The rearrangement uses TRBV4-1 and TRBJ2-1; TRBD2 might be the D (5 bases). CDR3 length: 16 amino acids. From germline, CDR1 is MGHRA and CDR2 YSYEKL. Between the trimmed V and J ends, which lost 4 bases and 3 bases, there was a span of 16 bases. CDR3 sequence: CASSRPGSGNYNEQFF. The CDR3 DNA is TGCGCCAGCAGCCGCCCCGGCTCGGGAAACTACAATGAGCAGTTCTTC.

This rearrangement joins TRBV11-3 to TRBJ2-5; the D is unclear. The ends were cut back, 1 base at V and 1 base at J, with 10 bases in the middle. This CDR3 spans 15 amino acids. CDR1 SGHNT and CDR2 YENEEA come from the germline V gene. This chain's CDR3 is CASSLGLGSQETQYF. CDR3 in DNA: TGTGCCAGCAGCTTAGGTCTCGGTAGCCAAGAGACCCAGTACTTC.

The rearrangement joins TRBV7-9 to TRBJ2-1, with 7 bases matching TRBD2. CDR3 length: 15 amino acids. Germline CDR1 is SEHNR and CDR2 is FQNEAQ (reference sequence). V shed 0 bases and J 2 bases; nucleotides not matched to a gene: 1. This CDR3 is CASSLAGGTYNEQFF. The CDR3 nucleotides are TGTGCCAGCAGCTTAGCGGGGGGGACCTACAATGAGCAGTTCTTC.

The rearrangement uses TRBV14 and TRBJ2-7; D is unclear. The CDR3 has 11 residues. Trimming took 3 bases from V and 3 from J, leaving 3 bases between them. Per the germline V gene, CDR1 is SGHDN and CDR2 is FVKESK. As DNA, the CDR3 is TGTGCCAGCAGCCACCACTACGAGCAGTACTTC. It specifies CASSHHYEQYF. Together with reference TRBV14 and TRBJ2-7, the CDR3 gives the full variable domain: EAGVTQFPSHSVIEKGQTVTLRCDPISGHDNLYWYRRVMGKEIKFLLHFVKESKQDESGMPNNRFLAERTGGTYSTLKVQPAELEDSGVYFCASSHHYEQYFGPGTRLTVT.

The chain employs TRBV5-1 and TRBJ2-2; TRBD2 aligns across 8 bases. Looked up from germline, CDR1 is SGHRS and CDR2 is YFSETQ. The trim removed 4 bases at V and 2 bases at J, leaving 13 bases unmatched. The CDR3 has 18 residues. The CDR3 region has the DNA TGCGCCAGCAGCGATACGGACTATCGGGGGGGCAACACCGGGGAGCTGTTTTTT. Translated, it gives CASSDTDYRGGNTGELFF.

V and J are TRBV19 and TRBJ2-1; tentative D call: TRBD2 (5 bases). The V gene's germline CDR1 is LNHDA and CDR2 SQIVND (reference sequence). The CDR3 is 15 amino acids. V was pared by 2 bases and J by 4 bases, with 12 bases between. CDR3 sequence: CASSIILRAYNEQFF. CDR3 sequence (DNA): TGTGCCAGTAGTATAATTTTGCGGGCTTACAATGAGCAGTTCTTC.

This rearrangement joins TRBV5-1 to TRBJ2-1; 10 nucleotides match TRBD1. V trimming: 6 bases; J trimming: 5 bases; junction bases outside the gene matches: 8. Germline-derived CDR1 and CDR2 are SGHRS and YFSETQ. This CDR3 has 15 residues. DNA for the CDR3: TGCGCCAGCACCACCGGGACAGGGGTTCACAATGAGCAGTTCTTC. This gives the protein CASTTGTGVHNEQFF.

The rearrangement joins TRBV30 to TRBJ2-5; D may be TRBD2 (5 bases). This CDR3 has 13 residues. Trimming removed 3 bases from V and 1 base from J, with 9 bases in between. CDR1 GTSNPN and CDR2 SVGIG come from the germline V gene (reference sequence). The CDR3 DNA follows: TGTGCCTGGAGCCGCGGGTTCCAAGAGACCCAGTACTTC. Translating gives CAWSRGFQETQYF.

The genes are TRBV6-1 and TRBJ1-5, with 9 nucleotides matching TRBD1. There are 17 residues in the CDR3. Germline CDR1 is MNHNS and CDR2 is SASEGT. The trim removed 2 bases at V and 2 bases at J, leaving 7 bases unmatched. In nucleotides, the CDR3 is TGTGCCAGCAGTGAATTTGTTTGGACAGGGGGCAATCAGCCCCAGCATTTT. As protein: CASSEFVWTGGNQPQHF.

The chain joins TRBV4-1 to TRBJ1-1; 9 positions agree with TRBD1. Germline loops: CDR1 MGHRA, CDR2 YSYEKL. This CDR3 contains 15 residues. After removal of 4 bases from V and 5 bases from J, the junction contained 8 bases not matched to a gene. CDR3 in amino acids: CASSPLGQGRTEAFF. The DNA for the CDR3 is TGCGCCAGCAGCCCTCTGGGACAGGGTAGGACTGAAGCTTTCTTT.

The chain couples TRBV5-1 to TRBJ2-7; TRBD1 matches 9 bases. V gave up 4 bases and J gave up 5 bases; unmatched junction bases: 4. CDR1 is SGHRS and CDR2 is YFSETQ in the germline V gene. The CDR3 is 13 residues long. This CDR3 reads CASSKWTGDEQYF. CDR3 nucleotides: TGCGCCAGCAGCAAGTGGACAGGGGACGAGCAGTACTTC.

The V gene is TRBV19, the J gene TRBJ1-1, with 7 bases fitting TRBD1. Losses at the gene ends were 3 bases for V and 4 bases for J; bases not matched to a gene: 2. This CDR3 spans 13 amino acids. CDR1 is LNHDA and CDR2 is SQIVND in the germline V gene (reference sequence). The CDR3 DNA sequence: TGTGCCAGTAGTATTCAGGGGGGCACTGAAGCTTTCTTT. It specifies CASSIQGGTEAFF.

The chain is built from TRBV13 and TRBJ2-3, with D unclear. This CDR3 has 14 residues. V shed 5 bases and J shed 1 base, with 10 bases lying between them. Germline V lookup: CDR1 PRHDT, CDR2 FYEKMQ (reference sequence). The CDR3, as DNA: TGTGCCAGCAGCCCTACTCTGGGCACAGATACGCAGTATTTT. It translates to CASSPTLGTDTQYF.

DNA of the CDR3: TGTGCCAGCTCACCGCAACAATCCTACGAGCAGTACTTC. Translation: CASSPQQSYEQYF. The J gene is TRBJ2-7, the V gene TRBV18; D unresolved. The CDR3 loop spans 13 amino acids. CDR1 and CDR2 (germline): KGHSH, LQKENI. V shed 3 bases and J shed 1 base, with 7 bases lying between them. The full variable domain, in which reference TRBV18 and TRBJ2-7 provide the parts outside the CDR3, is NAGVMQNPRHLVRRRGQEARLRCSPMKGHSHVYWYRQLPEEGLKFMVYLQKENIIDESGMPKERFSAEFPKEGPSILRIQQVVRGDSAAYFCASSPQQSYEQYFGPGTRLTVT.

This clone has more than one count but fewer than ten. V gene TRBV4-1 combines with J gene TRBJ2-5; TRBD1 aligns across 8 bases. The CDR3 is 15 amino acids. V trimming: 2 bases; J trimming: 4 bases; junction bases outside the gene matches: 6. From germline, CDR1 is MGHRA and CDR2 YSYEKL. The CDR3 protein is CASSQYGQGIETQYF. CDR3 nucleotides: TGCGCCAGCAGCCAATATGGACAGGGAATAGAGACCCAGTACTTC.

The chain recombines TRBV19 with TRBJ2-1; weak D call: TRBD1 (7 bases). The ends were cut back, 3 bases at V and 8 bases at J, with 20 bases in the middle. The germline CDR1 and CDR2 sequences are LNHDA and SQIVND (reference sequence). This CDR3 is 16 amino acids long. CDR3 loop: CASSILGSGGIHEQFF. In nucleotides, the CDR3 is TGTGCCAGTAGTATTCTCGGGTCAGGGGGGATCCATGAGCAGTTCTTC.

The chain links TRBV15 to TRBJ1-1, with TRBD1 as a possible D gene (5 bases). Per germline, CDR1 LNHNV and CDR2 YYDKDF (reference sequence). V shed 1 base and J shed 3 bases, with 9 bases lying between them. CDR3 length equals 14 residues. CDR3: CATSRGGGYTEAFF. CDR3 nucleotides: TGTGCCACCAGCAGAGGTGGGGGGTACACTGAAGCTTTCTTT.

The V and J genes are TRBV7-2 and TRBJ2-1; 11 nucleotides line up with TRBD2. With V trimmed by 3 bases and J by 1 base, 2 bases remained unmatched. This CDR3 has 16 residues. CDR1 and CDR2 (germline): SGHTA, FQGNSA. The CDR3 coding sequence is TGTGCCAGCAGCTTTAGCGGGGGGGCGTCCTACAATGAGCAGTTCTTC. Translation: CASSFSGGASYNEQFF.

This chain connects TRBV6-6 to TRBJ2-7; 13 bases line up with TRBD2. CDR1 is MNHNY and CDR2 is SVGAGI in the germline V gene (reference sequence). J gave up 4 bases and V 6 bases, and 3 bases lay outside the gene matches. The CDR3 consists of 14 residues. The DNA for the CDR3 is TGTGCCAGCAGGGGGACTAGCGGGACGTACGAGCAGTACTTC. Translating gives CASRGTSGTYEQYF.

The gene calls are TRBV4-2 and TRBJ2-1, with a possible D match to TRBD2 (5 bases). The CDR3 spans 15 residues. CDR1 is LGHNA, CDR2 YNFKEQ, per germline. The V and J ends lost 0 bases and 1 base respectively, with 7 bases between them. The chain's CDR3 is CASSQDRGSYNEQFF. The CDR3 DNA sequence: TGTGCCAGCAGCCAAGACCGGGGTTCCTACAATGAGCAGTTCTTC.

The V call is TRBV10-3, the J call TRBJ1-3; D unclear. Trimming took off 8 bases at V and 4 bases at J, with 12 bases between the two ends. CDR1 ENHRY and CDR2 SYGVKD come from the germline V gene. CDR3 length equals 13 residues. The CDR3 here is CAILKGVGNTIYF. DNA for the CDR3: TGTGCCATCCTGAAGGGAGTCGGAAACACCATATATTTT.